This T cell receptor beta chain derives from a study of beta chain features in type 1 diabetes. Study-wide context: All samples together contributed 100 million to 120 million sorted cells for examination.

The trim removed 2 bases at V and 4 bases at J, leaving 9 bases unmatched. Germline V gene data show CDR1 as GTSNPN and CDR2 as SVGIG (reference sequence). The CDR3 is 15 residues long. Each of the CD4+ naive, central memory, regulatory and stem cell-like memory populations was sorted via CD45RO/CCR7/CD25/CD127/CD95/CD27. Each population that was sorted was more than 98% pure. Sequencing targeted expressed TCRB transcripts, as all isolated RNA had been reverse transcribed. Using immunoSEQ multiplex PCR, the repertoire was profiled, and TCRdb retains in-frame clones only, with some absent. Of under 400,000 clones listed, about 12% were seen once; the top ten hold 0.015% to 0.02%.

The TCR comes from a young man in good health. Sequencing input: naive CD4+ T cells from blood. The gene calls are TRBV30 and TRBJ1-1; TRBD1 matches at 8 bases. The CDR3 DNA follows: TGTGCCTGGAGTACAGGGACAGGTCGAATCACTGAAGCTTTCTTT. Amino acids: CAWSTGTGRITEAFF. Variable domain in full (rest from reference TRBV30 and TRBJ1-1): SQTIHQWPATLVQPVGSPLSLECTVEGTSNPNLYWYRQAAGRGLQLLFYSVGIGQISSEVPQNLSASRPQDRQFILSSKKLLLSDSGFYLCAWSTGTGRITEAFFGQGTRLTVV.